One sample yielded the 12 T cell receptor beta chains listed below, sequenced in a study of tumor and adjacent non-tumor tissue in lung cancer. RNA was extracted from bulk tissue without any cell sorting. A modified ARM-PCR protocol with three rounds of nested PCR amplified TCRbeta. MiXCR was run by TCRdb on the multiplex PCR reads, yielding one entry per CDR3 protein. Of more than 95,000 distinct CDR3 sequences in the sample, 66% were seen once. Sequenced sample: lung tumor tissue. Every receptor here comes from a man aged 30 to 45 with non-small cell lung cancer.

The rearrangement joins TRBV20-1 to TRBJ2-5; 11 bases fit TRBD2. Germline CDR1 reads DFQATT; CDR2 reads SNEGSKA (reference sequence). V shed 3 bases, J shed 4 bases, and the junction held 7 bases outside the gene matches. This CDR3 has 15 amino acids. CDR3 coding DNA: TGCAGTGCTAGGTCGCTAGCGGGAGGAGTAGAGACCCAGTACTTC. Translation: CSARSLAGGVETQYF.

A few counts support this clonotype. This may arise from a read error, as a much more abundant clone is one base away. This chain joins TRBV11-2 and TRBJ1-1; D is unclear. The CDR3 spans 13 residues. Germline loops: CDR1 SGHAT, CDR2 FQNNGV. CDR3 loop: CVSSLAGPREAFF. In nucleotides, the CDR3 is TGTGTCAGCAGCTTAGCAGGTCCCCGGGAAGCTTTCTTT.

The chain has TRBV6-5 and TRBJ1-1; D uncertain. Trimming cost V 10 bases and J 7 bases, with 19 bases left between them. The CDR3 extends over 13 amino acids. Germline V gene sequence: CDR1 MNHEY, CDR2 SVGAGI. CDR3 amino acids: CAISPRDTSEAFF. The CDR3 nucleotides are TGTGCCATCAGCCCGAGGGATACCAGTGAAGCTTTCTTT.

This clonotype was counted many times. The genes are TRBV6-2 or TRBV6-3 and TRBJ2-3; D is unresolved. Germline CDR1 MNHEY, CDR2 SVGEGT. The ends were cut back, 7 bases at V and 6 bases at J, with 17 bases in the middle. The length of the CDR3 is 14 residues. This CDR3 is CASNQPERRDTQYF. The DNA for the CDR3 is TGTGCCAGCAATCAACCTGAACGTCGGGATACGCAGTATTTT.

In regard to this clonotype: It may be a read error: a sequence one base away is much more abundant. This chain connects TRBV12-3 or TRBV12-4 to TRBJ2-5; no firm D call. Trimming removed 5 bases at V and 5 bases at J, with 12 bases between. CDR3 length equals 13 residues. CDR3 protein: CASSRRPAETQYF. The DNA of the CDR3 is TGTGCCAGCAGTAGGCGACCAGCGGAGACCCAGTACTTC.

At least ten counts were recorded for this clonotype. The chain joins TRBV5-1 to TRBJ1-5; D is uncertain. There are 14 residues in the CDR3. CDR1 is SGHRS and CDR2 is YFSETQ in the germline V gene. Between the trimmed V and J ends, which lost 0 bases and 7 bases, there was a span of 11 bases. This CDR3 is CASSLEGRTQPQHF. The CDR3 DNA reads TGCGCCAGCAGCTTGGAAGGACGAACCCAGCCCCAGCATTTT. The whole variable domain, filled in from reference TRBV5-1 and TRBJ1-5, reads KAGVTQTPRYLIKTRGQQVTLSCSPISGHRSVSWYQQTPGQGLQFLFEYFSETQRNKGNFPGRFSGRQFSNSRSEMNVSTLELGDSALYLCASSLEGRTQPQHFGDGTRLSIL.

As regards this clonotype: This could be a read error, since a much larger clone is one nucleotide away. This chain links TRBV12-5 with TRBJ1-5; D not certain. V shed 8 bases and J shed 2 bases, with 10 bases lying between them. This CDR3 comprises 13 residues. Germline V gene data show CDR1 as LGHNT and CDR2 as FRNRAP. CDR3 in DNA: TGTGCTAGTCGGAGGGAATGCAATCAGCCCCAGCATTTT. Its translation: CASRRECNQPQHF.

Worth noting for this clonotype: An end of the junction differs from the germline gene, which may be a read error. The chain has TRBV10-3 and TRBJ2-5; 9 positions match TRBD1. This CDR3 comprises 15 residues. Germline-derived CDR1 and CDR2 are ENHRY and SYGVKD. The CDR3 nucleotides are TGTGCCATCGGTGAGTCGAGGACAGGGGAAGAGACTCAGTACTTC. This sequence encodes CAIGESRTGEETQYF.

The chain combines TRBV4-1 with TRBJ2-5; perhaps D is TRBD1 or TRBD2 (6 bases each). The germline V and J ends were trimmed by 0 bases and 5 bases, with 22 bases remaining between them. CDR1 is MGHRA and CDR2 is YSYEKL in the germline V gene. CDR3 length: 18 residues. CDR3 protein: CASSQDLGLVGGQETQYF. CDR3 nucleotide sequence: TGCGCCAGCAGCCAAGATCTAGGGCTAGTGGGGGGCCAGGAGACCCAGTACTTC.

Worth noting for this clonotype: Likely a read error: the CDR3 ends without its conserved phenylalanine or tryptophan. V gene TRBV6-1 combines with J gene TRBJ1-6; 8 bases match TRBD1. The trim removed 5 bases at V and 9 bases at J, leaving 12 bases unmatched. The CDR3 totals 16 residues. CDR1 is MNHNS, CDR2 SASEGT, per germline. The CDR3 DNA follows: TGTGCCAGCAGTAAAAGGGCAGGGGGCAATAGTTCACCCCTCCACTTA. This gives the protein CASSKRAGGNSSPLHL.

The gene calls are TRBV11-2 and TRBJ2-2, with D possibly matching TRBD1 (6 bases). Germline CDR1 reads SGHAT; CDR2 reads FQNNGV. This CDR3 is 15 amino acids long. The ends were cut back, 8 bases at V and 4 bases at J, with 17 bases in the middle. CDR3 loop: CASSNLGHSTGELFF. The DNA for the CDR3 is TGTGCCAGCTCGAATCTGGGACACAGCACCGGGGAGCTGTTTTTT.

The chain recombines TRBV10-3 with TRBJ2-7, with 7 bases aligning to TRBD1. V gave up 7 bases and J gave up 5 bases; unmatched junction bases: 8. This CDR3 has 13 residues. Germline V lookup: CDR1 ENHRY, CDR2 SYGVKD. CDR3 residues: CAINPGQLHEQYF. The CDR3 bases are TGTGCCATCAACCCGGGACAGCTGCACGAGCAGTACTTC.